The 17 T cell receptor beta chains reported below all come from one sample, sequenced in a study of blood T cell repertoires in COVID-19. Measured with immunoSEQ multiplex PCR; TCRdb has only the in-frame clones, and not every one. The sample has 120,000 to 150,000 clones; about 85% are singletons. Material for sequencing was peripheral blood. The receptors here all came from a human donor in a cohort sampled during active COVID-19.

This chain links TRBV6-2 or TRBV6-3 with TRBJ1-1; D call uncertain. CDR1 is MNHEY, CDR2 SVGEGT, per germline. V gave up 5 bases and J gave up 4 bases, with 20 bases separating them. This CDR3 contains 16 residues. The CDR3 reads CASSPGKGRDGTEAFF. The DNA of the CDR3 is TGTGCCAGCAGTCCCGGGAAGGGCCGGGATGGCACTGAAGCTTTCTTT.

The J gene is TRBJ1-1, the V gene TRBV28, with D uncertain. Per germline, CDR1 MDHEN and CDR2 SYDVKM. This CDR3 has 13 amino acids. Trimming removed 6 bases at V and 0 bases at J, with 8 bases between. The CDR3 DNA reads TGTGCCAGCAGAAAGACACTGAACACTGAAGCTTTCTTT. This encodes CASRKTLNTEAFF.

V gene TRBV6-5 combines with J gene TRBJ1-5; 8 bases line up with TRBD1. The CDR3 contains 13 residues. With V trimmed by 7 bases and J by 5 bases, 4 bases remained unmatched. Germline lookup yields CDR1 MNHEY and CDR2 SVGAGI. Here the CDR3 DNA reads TGTGCCAGCATCCCGACAGGGGATCAGCCCCAGCATTTT. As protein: CASIPTGDQPQHF.

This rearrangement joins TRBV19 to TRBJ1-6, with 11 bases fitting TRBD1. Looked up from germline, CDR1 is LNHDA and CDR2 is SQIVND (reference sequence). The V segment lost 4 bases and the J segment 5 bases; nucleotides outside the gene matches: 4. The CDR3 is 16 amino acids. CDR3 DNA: TGTGCCAGTAGTACGGACAGGGGGCGGGATAATTCACCCCTCCACTTT. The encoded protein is CASSTDRGRDNSPLHF.

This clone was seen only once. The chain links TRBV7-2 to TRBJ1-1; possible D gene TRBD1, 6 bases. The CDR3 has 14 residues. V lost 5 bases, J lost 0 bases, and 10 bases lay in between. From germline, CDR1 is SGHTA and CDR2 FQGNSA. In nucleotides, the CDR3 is TGTGCCAGCAGCCCCGACAGGCTGAACACTGAAGCTTTCTTT. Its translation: CASSPDRLNTEAFF.

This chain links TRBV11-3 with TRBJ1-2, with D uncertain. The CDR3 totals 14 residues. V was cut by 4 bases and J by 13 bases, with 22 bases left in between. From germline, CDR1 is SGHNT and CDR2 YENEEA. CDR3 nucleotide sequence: TGTGCCAGCAGCTCGCCGCAGGAGGCAGGCCGGGTCACCTTC. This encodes CASSSPQEAGRVTF.

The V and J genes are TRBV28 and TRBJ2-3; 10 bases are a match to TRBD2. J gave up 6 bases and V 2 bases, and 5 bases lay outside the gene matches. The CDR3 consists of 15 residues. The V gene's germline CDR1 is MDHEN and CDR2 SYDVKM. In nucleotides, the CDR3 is TGTGCCAGCAGTTTACGAGCGGGGGGGCAGGATACGCAGTATTTT. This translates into CASSLRAGGQDTQYF.

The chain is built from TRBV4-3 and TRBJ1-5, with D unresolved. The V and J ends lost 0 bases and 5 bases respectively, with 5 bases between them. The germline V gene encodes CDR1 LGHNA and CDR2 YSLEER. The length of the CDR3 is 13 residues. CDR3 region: CASSQESHQPQHF. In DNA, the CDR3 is TGCGCCAGCAGCCAAGAGTCTCATCAGCCCCAGCATTTT.

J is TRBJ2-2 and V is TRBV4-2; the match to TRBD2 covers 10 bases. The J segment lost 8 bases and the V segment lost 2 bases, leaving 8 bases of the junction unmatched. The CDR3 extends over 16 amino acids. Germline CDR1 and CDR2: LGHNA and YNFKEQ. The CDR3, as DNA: TGTGCCAGCAGCCAATACGAGCGGGGGGGCGATGGGGAGCTGTTTTTT. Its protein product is CASSQYERGGDGELFF.

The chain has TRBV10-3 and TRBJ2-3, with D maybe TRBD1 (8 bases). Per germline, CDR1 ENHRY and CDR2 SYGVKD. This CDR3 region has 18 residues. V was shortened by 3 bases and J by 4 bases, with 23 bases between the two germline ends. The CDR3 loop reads CAISDPTGGGMGADTQYF. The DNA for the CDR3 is TGTGCCATCAGTGACCCAACAGGGGGGGGCATGGGGGCAGATACGCAGTATTTT.

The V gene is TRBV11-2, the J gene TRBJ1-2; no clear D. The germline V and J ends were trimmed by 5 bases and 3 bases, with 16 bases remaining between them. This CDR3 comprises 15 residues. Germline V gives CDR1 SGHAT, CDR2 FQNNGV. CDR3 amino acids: CASSPTTTRDYGYTF. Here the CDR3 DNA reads TGTGCCAGCAGCCCCACCACCACTCGGGACTATGGCTACACCTTC.

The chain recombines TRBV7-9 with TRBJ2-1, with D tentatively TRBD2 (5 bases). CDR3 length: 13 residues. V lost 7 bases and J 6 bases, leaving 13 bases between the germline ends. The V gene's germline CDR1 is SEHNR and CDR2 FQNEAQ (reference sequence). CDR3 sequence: CASISPGFNEQFF. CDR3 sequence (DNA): TGTGCCAGCATCTCCCCGGGGTTCAATGAGCAGTTCTTC.

CDR3 sequence: CASLDRYSGANVLTF. The CDR3 DNA sequence: TGTGCCAGCTTGGACAGATACTCTGGGGCCAACGTCCTGACTTTC. The V call is TRBV6-5, the J call TRBJ2-6, with a tentative D call TRBD1 (6 bases). Trimming removed 8 bases from V and 0 bases from J, with 11 bases in between. CDR3 length equals 15 residues. Germline CDR1 and CDR2: MNHEY and SVGAGI.

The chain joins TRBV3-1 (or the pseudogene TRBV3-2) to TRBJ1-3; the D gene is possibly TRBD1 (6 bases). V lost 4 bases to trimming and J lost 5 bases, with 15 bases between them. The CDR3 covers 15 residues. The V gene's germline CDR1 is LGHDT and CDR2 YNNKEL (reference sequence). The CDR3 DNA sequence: TGTGCCAGCAGCCGGGAAGGACAGATTAGAAACACCATATATTTT. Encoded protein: CASSREGQIRNTIYF.

The CDR3 DNA sequence: TGTGCCACCAGTGACTGGACTAGCGGGGGCAGCACAGATACGCAGTATTTT. Translated, it gives CATSDWTSGGSTDTQYF. The chain combines TRBV24-1 with TRBJ2-3, with TRBD2 matching over 13 bases. This CDR3 spans 17 amino acids. From germline, CDR1 is KGHDR and CDR2 SFDVKD. V shed 4 bases, J shed 0 bases, and the junction held 3 bases outside the gene matches.

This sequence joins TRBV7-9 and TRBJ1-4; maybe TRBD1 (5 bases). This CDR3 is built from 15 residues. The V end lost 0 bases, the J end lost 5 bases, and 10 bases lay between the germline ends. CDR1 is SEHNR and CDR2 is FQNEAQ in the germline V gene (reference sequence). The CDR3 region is CASSLARQKNEKLFF. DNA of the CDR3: TGTGCCAGCAGCTTAGCCCGACAGAAGAATGAAAAACTGTTTTTT.

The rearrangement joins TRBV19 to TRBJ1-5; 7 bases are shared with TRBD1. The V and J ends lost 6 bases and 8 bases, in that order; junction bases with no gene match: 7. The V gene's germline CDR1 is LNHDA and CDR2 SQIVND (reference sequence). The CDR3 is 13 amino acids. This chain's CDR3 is CASSDRASEPQHF. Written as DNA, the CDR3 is TGTGCCAGTAGCGACAGGGCGAGTGAGCCCCAGCATTTT.